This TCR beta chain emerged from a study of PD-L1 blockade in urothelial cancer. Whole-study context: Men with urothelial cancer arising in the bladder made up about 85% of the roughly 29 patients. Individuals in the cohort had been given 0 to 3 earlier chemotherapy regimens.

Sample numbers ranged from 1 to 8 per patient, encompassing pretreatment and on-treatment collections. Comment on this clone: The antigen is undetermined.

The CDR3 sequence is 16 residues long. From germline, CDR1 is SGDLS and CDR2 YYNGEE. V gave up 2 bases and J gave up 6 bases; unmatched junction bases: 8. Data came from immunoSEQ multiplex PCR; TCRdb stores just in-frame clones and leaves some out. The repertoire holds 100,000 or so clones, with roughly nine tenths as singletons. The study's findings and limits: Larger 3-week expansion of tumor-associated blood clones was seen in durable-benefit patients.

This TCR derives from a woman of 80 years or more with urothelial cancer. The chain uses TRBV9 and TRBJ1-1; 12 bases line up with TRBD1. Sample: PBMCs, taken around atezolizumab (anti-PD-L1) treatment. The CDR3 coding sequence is TGTGCCAGCAGCGTGGGACAGGGGGCGCTGGGCGCTGAAGCTTTCTTT. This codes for CASSVGQGALGAEAFF.